This TCR beta chain comes out of a study of sequential checkpoint blockade in melanoma. Study overall: Randomization was 1:1 between first-line nivolumab→ipilimumab and ipilimumab→nivolumab. Each arm's sequence ended with maintenance nivolumab.

Only in-frame clones appear in the TCRdb table, and some are missing; sequencing was by immunoSEQ multiplex PCR. The sample includes approximately 12,000 clones, 82% of them seen just once. Treatment noted: randomized to nivolumab then ipilimumab (arm A) or the reverse (arm B). None of the patients previously received DNA-damaging chemotherapy. Sorted cells were live CD3+CD8+, lacking CD19 and CD56, from PBMCs. This clone was seen a few times. CDR3 length equals 15 residues. The germline V gene encodes CDR1 LNHDA and CDR2 SQIVND (reference sequence). V lost 5 bases to trimming and J lost 4 bases; unmatched junction nucleotides: 4.

The sample in question was CD8+ T cells sorted from blood (inferred from file names), obtained from a patient given nivolumab and ipilimumab in sequence. The source is a human donor with melanoma. The V call is TRBV19, the J call TRBJ2-1; 11 bases are shared with TRBD2. The CDR3 nucleotides read TGTGCCAGTAGTTTGACTAGCGGGACTTACAATGAGCAGTTCTTC. It yields the protein CASSLTSGTYNEQFF. The complete variable domain, with remaining parts taken from reference TRBV19 and TRBJ2-1, reads DGGITQSPKYLFRKEGQNVTLSCEQNLNHDAMYWYRQDPGQGLRLIYYSQIVNDFQKGDIAEGYSVSREKKESFPLTVTSAQKNPTAFYLCASSLTSGTYNEQFFGPGTRLTVL.